These 8 T cell receptor beta chains originate from one sample sequenced in a study of blood T cell repertoires in COVID-19. The table came from immunoSEQ multiplex PCR; TCRdb's copy has only in-frame clones and leaves some out. The table records about 180,000 clones, roughly 80% of them present only once. Sequences were obtained from peripheral blood. Receptors originate from a human donor in a cohort sampled during active COVID-19.

The chain uses TRBV4-3 and TRBJ1-4, with TRBD1 identical over 11 bases. Germline trimming cut 0 bases from V and 7 bases from J; bases unmatched to any gene: 4. The CDR3 is 16 residues long. From germline, CDR1 is LGHNA and CDR2 YSLEER. The CDR3: CASSQEWGQGGEKLFF. The DNA of the CDR3 is TGCGCCAGCAGCCAAGAGTGGGGACAGGGGGGTGAAAAACTGTTTTTT.

The chain recombines TRBV7-2 with TRBJ2-7; perhaps TRBD1 as D (5 bases). The CDR3 extends over 14 amino acids. Germline CDR1 and CDR2: SGHTA and FQGNSA. V gave up 1 base and J gave up 4 bases, with 11 bases separating them. The CDR3 protein is CASSLVVQGYEQYF. CDR3 sequence (DNA): TGTGCCAGCAGCTTAGTAGTTCAGGGATACGAGCAGTACTTC.

The table lists this clone with a count of one. The chain has TRBV27 and TRBJ1-4, with 9 nucleotides matching TRBD1. CDR3 length: 15 residues. V dropped 5 bases and J dropped 6; count of bases not matched to a gene: 7. The germline V gene encodes CDR1 MNHEY and CDR2 SMNVEV (reference sequence). The CDR3 nucleotides read TGTGCCAGCAGTCCCGGTGGACAGGGGTATGAAAAACTGTTTTTT. As protein: CASSPGGQGYEKLFF.

This chain connects TRBV6-5 to TRBJ1-5, with 11 positions matching TRBD1. Looked up from germline, CDR1 is MNHEY and CDR2 is SVGAGI. The CDR3 is made up of 14 amino acids. The V segment lost 6 bases and the J segment 6 bases; nucleotides outside the gene matches: 4. CDR3 protein: CASRPGTGGQPQHF. The DNA of the CDR3 is TGTGCCAGCAGGCCCGGGACAGGGGGTCAGCCCCAGCATTTT.

The V and J genes are TRBV12-3 or TRBV12-4 and TRBJ2-1; D is possibly TRBD2 (6 bases). The CDR3 is made up of 11 amino acids. This CDR3 reads CAAGSYNEQFF. The CDR3 coding sequence is TGTGCGGCGGGATCCTACAATGAGCAGTTCTTC.

V gene TRBV3-1 (or the pseudogene TRBV3-2) combines with J gene TRBJ2-5; D is unclear. Germline V CDR1 and CDR2: LGHDT, YNNKEL (reference sequence). The CDR3 sequence is 13 residues long. V lost 6 bases to trimming and J lost 5 bases, with 13 bases between them. CDR3 amino acids: CASRAQADETQYF. The CDR3 DNA sequence: TGTGCCAGCAGGGCCCAGGCTGACGAGACCCAGTACTTC.

The rearrangement joins TRBV6-2 or TRBV6-3 to TRBJ2-3; TRBD1 aligns across 12 bases. The CDR3 runs 16 residues. Germline CDR1 MNHEY, CDR2 SVGEGT. Trimming at V came to 5 bases and at J to 3 bases, leaving 6 bases not matched to a gene. This CDR3 reads CASSQGQGAVTDTQYF. The CDR3, as DNA: TGTGCCAGCAGTCAGGGACAGGGGGCAGTGACAGATACGCAGTATTTT.

The rearrangement links TRBV7-9 to TRBJ2-1; 12 bases agree with TRBD2. V lost 5 bases, J lost 9 bases, and 8 bases stayed unmatched. The germline gives CDR1 SEHNR, CDR2 FQNEAQ (reference sequence). This CDR3 comprises 15 residues. The CDR3 DNA reads TGTGCCAGCAGCCCGCTAGCGGGGGGGCAAAGTGAGCAGTTCTTC. This sequence encodes CASSPLAGGQSEQFF. The full variable domain, its missing parts supplied by reference TRBV7-9 and TRBJ2-1, is DTGVSQNPRHKITKRGQNVTFRCDPISEHNRLYWYRQTLGQGPEFLTYFQNEAQLEKSRLLSDRFSAERPKGSFSTLEIQRTEQGDSAMYLCASSPLAGGQSEQFFGPGTRLTVL.